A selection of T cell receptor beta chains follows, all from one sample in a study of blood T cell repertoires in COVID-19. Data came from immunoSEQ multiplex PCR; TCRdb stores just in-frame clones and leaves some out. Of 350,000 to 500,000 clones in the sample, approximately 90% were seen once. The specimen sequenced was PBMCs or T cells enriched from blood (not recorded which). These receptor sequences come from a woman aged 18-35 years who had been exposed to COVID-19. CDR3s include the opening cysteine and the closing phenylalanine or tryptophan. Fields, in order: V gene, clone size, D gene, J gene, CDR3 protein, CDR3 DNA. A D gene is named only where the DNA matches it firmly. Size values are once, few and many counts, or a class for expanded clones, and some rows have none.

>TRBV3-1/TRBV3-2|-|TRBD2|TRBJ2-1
CATKTSGKSDEQFF
TGTGCCACCAAAACTAGCGGGAAATCCGATGAGCAGTTCTTC
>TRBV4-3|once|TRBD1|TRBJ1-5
CASSQELQGGGQPQHF
TGCGCCAGCAGCCAAGAGTTACAGGGGGGCGGTCAGCCCCAGCATTTT
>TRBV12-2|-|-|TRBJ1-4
CASRLATGSTNEKLFF
TGTGCAAGTCGCTTAGCGACGGGGTCAACTAATGAAAAACTGTTTTTT
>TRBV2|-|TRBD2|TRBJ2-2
CASSPRTSGLTGELFF
TGTGCCAGCAGTCCTAGGACTAGCGGGTTGACCGGGGAGCTGTTTTTT
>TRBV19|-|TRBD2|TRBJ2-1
CASSTGGGAGEQFF
TGTGCCAGTAGTACTGGCGGGGGGGCCGGTGAGCAGTTCTTC
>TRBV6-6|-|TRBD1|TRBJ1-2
CASNSRDRGNYGYTF
TGTGCCAGCAACTCGCGGGACAGGGGAAACTATGGCTACACCTTC
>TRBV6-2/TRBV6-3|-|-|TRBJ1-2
CASSYIQGIVNYGYTF
TGTGCCAGCAGTTATATCCAGGGGATAGTTAACTATGGCTACACCTTC
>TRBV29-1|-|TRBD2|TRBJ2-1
CSVEDMAGGKNEQFF
TGCAGCGTTGAAGATATGGCGGGAGGGAAGAATGAGCAGTTCTTC
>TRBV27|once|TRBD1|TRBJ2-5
CASSSLATGWVETQYF
TGTGCCAGCAGTTCCCTCGCGACAGGGTGGGTAGAGACCCAGTACTTC
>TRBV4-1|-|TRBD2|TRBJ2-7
CASSQVGGLAGGPFYEQYF
TGCGCCAGCAGCCAAGTGGGCGGACTAGCGGGAGGGCCTTTCTACGAGCAGTACTTC
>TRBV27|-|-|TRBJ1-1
CASSSLTGNTEAFF
TGTGCCAGCAGTTCCCTAACAGGGAACACTGAAGCTTTCTTT
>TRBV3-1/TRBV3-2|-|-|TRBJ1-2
CASSHSSYGYTF
TGTGCCAGCAGCCATTCCAGTTATGGCTACACCTTC
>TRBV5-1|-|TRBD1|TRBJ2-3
CASSLQGTDTQYF
TGCGCCAGCAGCTTACAGGGGACAGATACGCAGTATTTT
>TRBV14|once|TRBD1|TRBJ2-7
CASSHLTGDEQYF
TGTGCCAGCAGCCACCTAACAGGGGACGAGCAGTACTTC
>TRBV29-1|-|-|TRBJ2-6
CSVEDLGAGANVLTF
TGCAGCGTTGAAGATCTTGGGGCCGGGGCCAACGTCCTGACTTTC
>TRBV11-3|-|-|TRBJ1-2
CASSDAAAGNYGYTF
TGTGCCAGCAGCGACGCCGCCGCAGGTAACTATGGCTACACCTTC
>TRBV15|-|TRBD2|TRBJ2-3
CATLSGGTDTQYF
TGTGCCACACTTAGCGGGGGCACAGATACGCAGTATTTT
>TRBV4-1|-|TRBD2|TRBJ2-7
CASSQLGTRQYEQYF
TGCGCCAGCAGCCAACTCGGGACTAGGCAATACGAGCAGTACTTC
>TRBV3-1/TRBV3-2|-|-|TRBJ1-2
CASSQSPSQAVGGYTF
TGTGCCAGCAGCCAATCCCCATCACAGGCGGTTGGGGGCTACACCTTC
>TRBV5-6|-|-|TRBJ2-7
CASSPTERVYEQYF
TGTGCCAGCAGCCCGACAGAGAGAGTCTACGAGCAGTACTTC
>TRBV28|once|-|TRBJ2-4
CASGLPSKGAENIQYF
TGTGCCAGCGGACTCCCCTCCAAGGGAGCTGAAAACATTCAGTACTTC
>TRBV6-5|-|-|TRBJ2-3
CASSYSRDTQYF
TGTGCCAGCAGTTACTCGAGAGATACGCAGTATTTT
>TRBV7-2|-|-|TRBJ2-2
CASSPTAGTYNTGELFF
TGTGCCAGCAGCCCAACCGCCGGGACTTACAACACCGGGGAGCTGTTTTTT
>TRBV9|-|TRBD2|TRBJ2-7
CASSVEGSGLADAYEQYF
TGTGCCAGCAGCGTAGAGGGGTCGGGGCTAGCGGACGCCTACGAGCAGTACTTC
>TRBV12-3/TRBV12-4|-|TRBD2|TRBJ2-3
CAPRGGDTQYF
TGTGCCCCCCGGGGGGGCGATACGCAGTATTTT
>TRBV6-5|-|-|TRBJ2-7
CASSYLSGTYEQYF
TGTGCCAGCAGTTACCTTTCAGGGACCTACGAGCAGTACTTC
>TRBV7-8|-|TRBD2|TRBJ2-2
CASSLAPGGRSSGELFF
TGTGCCAGCAGCTTAGCGCCGGGCGGGAGGTCGTCCGGGGAGCTGTTTTTT
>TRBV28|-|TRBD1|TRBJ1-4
CASHSRDSENEKLFF
TGTGCCAGCCATTCCCGGGACAGTGAGAATGAAAAACTGTTTTTT
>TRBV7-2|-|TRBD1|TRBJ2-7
CASSLLRGQGNYEQYF
TGTGCCAGCAGCTTACTCCGGGGACAGGGTAACTACGAGCAGTACTTC
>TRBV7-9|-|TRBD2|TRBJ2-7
CASSLTSGRPNEQYF
TGTGCCAGCAGCCTCACTAGCGGGAGGCCCAACGAGCAGTACTTC
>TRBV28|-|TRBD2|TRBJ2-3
CASSSPGLAGASTDTQYF
TGTGCCAGCAGTTCCCCGGGACTAGCGGGCGCTAGCACAGATACGCAGTATTTT
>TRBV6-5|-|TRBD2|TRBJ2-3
CASSSQGLATDTQYF
TGTGCCAGCAGTTCCCAGGGACTAGCGACAGATACGCAGTATTTT
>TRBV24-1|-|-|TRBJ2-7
CATSGGYEQYF
TGTGCCACCAGTGGCGGCTACGAGCAGTACTTC
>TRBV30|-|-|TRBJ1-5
CAWSQGLNQPQHF
TGTGCCTGGAGCCAGGGGTTAAATCAGCCCCAGCATTTT
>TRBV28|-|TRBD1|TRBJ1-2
CASSLRQGGYTF
TGTGCCAGCAGTTTACGACAGGGGGGCTACACCTTC
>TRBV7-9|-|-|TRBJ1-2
CASSQNQGSYGYTF
TGTGCCAGCAGCCAAAATCAGGGGAGCTATGGCTACACCTTC